This is a list of T cell receptor beta chains from one sample in a study of blood T cell repertoires in COVID-19. The table came from immunoSEQ multiplex PCR; TCRdb's copy has only in-frame clones and leaves some out. The table shows around 310,000 clones, with 89% occurring only once. Sequenced input: PBMCs or T cells enriched from blood (not recorded which). These receptors were collected from a woman aged 40 to 55 who had recovered from COVID-19. CDR3s include the opening cysteine and the closing phenylalanine or tryptophan. D genes are given only for firm matches. Not every row has a clone size; where given, it reads once, few, many or a size class.

D gene	V gene	clone size	J gene	CDR3 protein	CDR3 DNA
TRBD2	TRBV3-1/TRBV3-2	once	TRBJ2-5	CASSPFPIGTEFLAGGLQETQYF	TGTGCCAGCAGCCCATTCCCCATAGGCACCGAGTTCCTAGCGGGGGGCCTCCAAGAGACCCAGTACTTC
TRBD2	TRBV5-1	NA	TRBJ2-3	CASSLYLAEGADTQYF	TGCGCCAGCAGCTTGTATCTAGCGGAGGGAGCGGATACGCAGTATTTT
NA	TRBV5-1	NA	TRBJ2-1	CASSLFYNEQFF	TGCGCCAGCAGCCTTTTCTACAATGAGCAGTTCTTC
TRBD1	TRBV11-2	NA	TRBJ2-7	CASSVFPTGTGTEQYF	TGTGCCAGCAGCGTCTTCCCGACTGGGACAGGGACCGAGCAGTACTTC
TRBD1	TRBV5-4	NA	TRBJ1-1	CASSLNRGPGAEAFF	TGTGCCAGCAGCTTAAACAGGGGGCCCGGTGCCGAAGCTTTCTTT
TRBD2	TRBV19	few	TRBJ2-1	CASSTPSGGPIGSVNEQFF	TGTGCCAGTAGTACCCCTAGCGGGGGGCCGATAGGAAGTGTCAATGAGCAGTTCTTC
TRBD2	TRBV27	once	TRBJ2-1	CASSQSIAGGYNEQFF	TGTGCCAGCAGTCAGAGCATAGCGGGAGGGTACAATGAGCAGTTCTTC
NA	TRBV21-1	NA	TRBJ1-1	CASSKGAGFMNTEAFF	TGTGCCAGCAGCAAAGGGGCTGGGTTTATGAACACTGAAGCTTTCTTT
NA	TRBV28	NA	TRBJ2-7	CASSWVDISYEQYF	TGTGCCAGCAGTTGGGTTGACATTTCCTACGAGCAGTACTTC
NA	TRBV27	once	TRBJ1-2	CASSPNRGLRYGYTF	TGTGCCAGCAGTCCCAATAGGGGCCTGAGGTATGGCTACACCTTC
TRBD1	TRBV11-2	NA	TRBJ2-2	CASRSSGGRELFF	TGTGCCAGCAGATCATCAGGGGGACGGGAGCTGTTTTTT
TRBD2	TRBV6-5	NA	TRBJ2-3	CASSPWGGTDTQYF	TGTGCCAGCAGTCCCTGGGGAGGGACAGATACGCAGTATTTT
TRBD1	TRBV28	once	TRBJ1-2	CASSLYPGGDYGYTF	TGTGCCAGCAGTTTATATCCAGGGGGAGACTATGGCTACACCTTC
NA	TRBV30	once	TRBJ2-2	CAWSLPGWTGELFF	TGTGCCTGGAGTCTCCCTGGCTGGACCGGGGAGCTGTTTTTT
TRBD2	TRBV30	NA	TRBJ2-5	CAWSPGLGSETQYF	TGTGCCTGGAGCCCGGGACTAGGCAGTGAGACCCAGTACTTC
TRBD2	TRBV29-1	NA	TRBJ2-1	CSVAVSGGSNEQFF	TGCAGCGTTGCGGTTAGCGGGGGATCCAATGAGCAGTTCTTC
NA	TRBV29-1	NA	TRBJ2-5	CSVEVLMGRFQETQYF	TGCAGCGTTGAAGTTCTTATGGGGAGGTTCCAAGAGACCCAGTACTTC
NA	TRBV28	NA	TRBJ1-2	CASSLSPQSYGYTF	TGTGCCAGCAGTTTATCCCCCCAGTCCTATGGCTACACCTTC
NA	TRBV5-1	NA	TRBJ2-1	CASSMAENSYNEQFF	TGCGCCAGCAGTATGGCGGAAAACTCCTACAATGAGCAGTTCTTC
TRBD2	TRBV24-1	NA	TRBJ2-6	CATSDPGGGASGANVLTF	TGTGCCACCAGTGATCCGGGGGGGGGCGCCTCTGGGGCCAACGTCCTGACTTTC
NA	TRBV27	once	TRBJ1-5	CASSFGWEGQPQHF	TGTGCCAGCAGTTTTGGGTGGGAGGGTCAGCCCCAGCATTTT
NA	TRBV6-2/TRBV6-3	NA	TRBJ2-7	CASSYGQGLTYEQYF	TGTGCCAGCAGTTACGGTCAGGGCCTAACCTACGAGCAGTACTTC
NA	TRBV29-1	NA	TRBJ2-1	CSVEDGESSYNEQFF	TGCAGCGTTGAAGACGGGGAGAGCTCCTACAATGAGCAGTTCTTC
TRBD1	TRBV25-1	few	TRBJ1-4	CASSGDRFNEKLFF	TGTGCCAGCAGTGGGGACAGATTCAATGAAAAACTGTTTTTT
TRBD2	TRBV6-5	NA	TRBJ2-1	CASSPTSGRASEQFF	TGTGCCAGCAGTCCGACTAGCGGGAGGGCTAGTGAGCAGTTCTTC
TRBD2	TRBV7-2	NA	TRBJ2-5	CASSLGLAAEETQYF	TGTGCCAGCAGCTTGGGACTAGCGGCCGAAGAGACCCAGTACTTC
TRBD1	TRBV15	NA	TRBJ2-2	CATSQTGEDTGELFF	TGTGCCACCAGTCAGACAGGGGAGGACACCGGGGAGCTGTTTTTT
NA	TRBV18	once	TRBJ2-7	CASSPPDSFYEQYF	TGTGCCAGCTCACCACCTGACAGTTTCTACGAGCAGTACTTC
NA	TRBV28	NA	TRBJ1-6	CASSLRGQGVSYNSPLHF	TGTGCCAGCAGTTTACGGGGACAAGGAGTCTCCTATAATTCACCCCTCCACTTT
NA	TRBV28	NA	TRBJ1-5	CASIPAGVQPQHF	TGTGCCAGCATCCCCGCGGGGGTACAGCCCCAGCATTTT
NA	TRBV11-2	once	TRBJ1-2	CASSQGGWGYGYTF	TGTGCCAGCAGCCAGGGAGGTTGGGGCTATGGCTACACCTTC
NA	TRBV9	NA	TRBJ1-4	CASTHGQLDEKLFF	TGTGCCAGCACCCATGGACAGCTAGATGAAAAACTGTTTTTT